The entry that follows covers one TCR beta chain sequence. As yet, its antigen is unknown. V lost 2 bases and J lost 4; bases outside the gene matches: 2. The length of the CDR3 is 14 residues. Germline values: CDR1 SGHRS, CDR2 YFSETQ. Primers included in the PCR were 60 Vbeta and 13 Jbeta primers. Study processing details: Later, an analysis found 80 million or so unique TCR beta chains, and around 12 million of these were shared. Assay used: immunoSEQ multiplex PCR; TCRdb lists only in-frame clones, some missing. V and J calls and clone size come straight from that table; D and trimming were deduced from the DNA. The repertoire includes fewer than 70,000 clones, roughly four fifths of them detected once, and over 1.5% sits in the top ten. This entry belongs to a study of cytomegalovirus exposure and HLA in healthy donors. Study-wide background: Caucasian-associated ancestry cluster membership applied to approximately 84% of 398 genotyped donors. Regarding the study as a whole: A few of the chains that were CMV-associated were confirmed in vitro to be specific for CMV antigens. CMV serostatus alone was available as immune exposure information.

Sequencing input: PBMCs. The chain carries TRBV5-1 and TRBJ2-2, with 7 bases aligning to TRBD1. The TCR comes from a man aged 35 to 55 in good health and CMV-seronegative. The chain's CDR3 is CASSFDRVTGELFF. The CDR3 nucleotides read TGCGCCAGCAGCTTCGACAGGGTCACCGGGGAGCTGTTTTTT.